This TCR beta chain stems from a study of CD8 T cells in ankylosing spondylitis. This CDR3 has 15 residues. The junction had 6 bases not matched to a gene; V was cut back by 6 bases and J by 4 bases. Germline CDR1 reads ENHRY; CDR2 reads SYGVKD. This clonotype was found a few times. As yet, its antigen is unknown. Quantitative 5'-RACE with molecular barcodes was used to make the TCR beta libraries. TCRdb re-derived calls from the 5' RACE reads in MiXCR, one entry per CDR3 protein. This sample has 150,000 or so distinct CDR3 sequences; around a third occur once, and the top ten carry around 6.2%. The study, taken as a whole, reports: As for the disease-linked clones, they showed a CD8+ phenotype and occurred at relatively low frequencies in peripheral blood. In synovial fluid and blood from reactive arthritis, some motif variants were previously reported.

Material for sequencing was synovial fluid, either unsorted or a sorted T cell fraction (not recorded which). The sequence came from a male donor with ankylosing spondylitis. The chain has TRBV10-3 and TRBJ2-3; 11 bases map to TRBD2. The CDR3 nucleotides read TGTGCCATCAGAACCGGGACTAGCGGTGCAGATACGCAGTATTTT. Translation: CAIRTGTSGADTQYF.